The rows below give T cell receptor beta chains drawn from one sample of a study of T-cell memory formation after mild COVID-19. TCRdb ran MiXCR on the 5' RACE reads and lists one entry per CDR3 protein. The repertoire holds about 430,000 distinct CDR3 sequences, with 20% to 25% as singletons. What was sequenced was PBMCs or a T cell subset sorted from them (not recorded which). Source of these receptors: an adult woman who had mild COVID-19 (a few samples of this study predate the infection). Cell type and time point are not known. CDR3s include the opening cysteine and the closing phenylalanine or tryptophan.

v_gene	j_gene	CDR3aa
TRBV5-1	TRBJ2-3	CASSFGTSGYTDTQYF
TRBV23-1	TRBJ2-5	CASSQLPGLAGGPNQETQYF
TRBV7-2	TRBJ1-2	CASSPPPIYGYTF
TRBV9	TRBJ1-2	CASSVAGSPYGYTF
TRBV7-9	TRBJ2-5	CASSTGFEETQYF
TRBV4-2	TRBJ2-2	CASGSGVNTGELFF
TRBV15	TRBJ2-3	CATSSGHLSTDTQYF
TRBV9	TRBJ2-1	CASSAEYNEQFF
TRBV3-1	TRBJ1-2	CASSQDRWGNYGYTF
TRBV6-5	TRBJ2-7	CASSRDPGSSYEQYF
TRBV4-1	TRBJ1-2	CASSRGRAAGSNYGYTF
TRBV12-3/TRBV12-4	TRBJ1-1	CASSAGTRTEAFF
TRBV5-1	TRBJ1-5	CASSLATGGNQPQHF
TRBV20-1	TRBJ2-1	CSARDYRLAGGHEQFF
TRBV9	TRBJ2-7	CASSHTSAPYEQYF
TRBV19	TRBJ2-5	CASMGGVHQETQYF
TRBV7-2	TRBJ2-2	CASSSTTGNTGELFF
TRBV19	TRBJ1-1	CASSIGGQLLNTEAFF
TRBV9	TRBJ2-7	CASSAHLGGYEQYF
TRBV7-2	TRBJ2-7	CASSFRLAGRRLDTYEQYF
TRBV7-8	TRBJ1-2	CASSLDTILYGYTF
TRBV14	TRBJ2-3	CASSQAAGSTDTQYF
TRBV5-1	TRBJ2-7	CASSLALGTGATYEQYF
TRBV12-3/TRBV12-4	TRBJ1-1	CASSPNRLGTVNTEAFF
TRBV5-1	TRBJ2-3	CASSPGTIGTDTQYF
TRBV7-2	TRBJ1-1	CASSPNLRDTEAFF
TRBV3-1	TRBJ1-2	CASSQAGAYGYTF
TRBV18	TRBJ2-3	CASSRRFADTQYF
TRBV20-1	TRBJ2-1	CSAYGLAGWGPSSYNEQFF
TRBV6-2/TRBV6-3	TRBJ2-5	CASSILAGGRETQYF
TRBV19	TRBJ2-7	CASSDRDIYEQYF
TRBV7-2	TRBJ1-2	CASSQGQGYTF
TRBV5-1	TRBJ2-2	CASSLKGIGYTGELFF
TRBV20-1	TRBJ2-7	CSANRFPGQGNEQYF
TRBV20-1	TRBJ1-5	CSARPLSNQPQHF
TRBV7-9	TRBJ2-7	CASTYLARGSEQYF
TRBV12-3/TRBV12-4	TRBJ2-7	CASSTGHLSSHEQYF
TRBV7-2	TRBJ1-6	CASSWDRGRNSPLHF
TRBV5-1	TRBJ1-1	CASSLGDSNTEAFF
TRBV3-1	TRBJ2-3	CASTESGRYVGRDTQYF
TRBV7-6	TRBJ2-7	CASSPRLAGSSYEQYF
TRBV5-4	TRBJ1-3	CASSTDSVGTIYF
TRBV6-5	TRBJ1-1	CASSSDRAMNTEAFF
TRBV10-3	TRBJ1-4	CAISEPLPNGGEKLFF
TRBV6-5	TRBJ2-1	CASSYSIAGGHEQFF
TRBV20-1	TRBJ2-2	CSARPPNTGELFF
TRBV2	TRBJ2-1	CASDEGWLAGGNNEQFF
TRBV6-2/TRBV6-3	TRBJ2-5	CASSNTGMAQYF
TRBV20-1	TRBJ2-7	CSARAQEGGDLEQYF
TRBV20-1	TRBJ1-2	CSASRGFGVYGYTF
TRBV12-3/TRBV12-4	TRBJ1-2	CASSSYTGPSLGYTF
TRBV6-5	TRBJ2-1	CASSYSIPSGVYNEQFF
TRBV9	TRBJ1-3	CASSVGVAGNTIYF